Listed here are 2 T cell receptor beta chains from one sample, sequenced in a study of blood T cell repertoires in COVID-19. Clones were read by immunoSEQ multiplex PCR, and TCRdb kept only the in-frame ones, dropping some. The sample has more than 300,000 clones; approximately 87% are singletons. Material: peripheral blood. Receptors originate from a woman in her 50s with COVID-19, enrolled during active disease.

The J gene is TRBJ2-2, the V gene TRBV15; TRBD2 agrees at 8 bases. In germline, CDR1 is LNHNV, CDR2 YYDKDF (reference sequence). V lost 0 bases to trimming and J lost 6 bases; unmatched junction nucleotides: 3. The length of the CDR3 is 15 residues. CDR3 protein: CATSRDRREAGELFF. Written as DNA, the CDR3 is TGTGCCACCAGCAGAGATAGGCGGGAGGCCGGGGAGCTGTTTTTT. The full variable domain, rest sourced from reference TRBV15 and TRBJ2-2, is DAMVIQNPRYQVTQFGKPVTLSCSQTLNHNVMYWYQQKSSQAPKLLFHYYDKDFNNEADTPDNFQSRRPNTSFCFLDIRSPGLGDTAMYLCATSRDRREAGELFFGEGSRLTVL.

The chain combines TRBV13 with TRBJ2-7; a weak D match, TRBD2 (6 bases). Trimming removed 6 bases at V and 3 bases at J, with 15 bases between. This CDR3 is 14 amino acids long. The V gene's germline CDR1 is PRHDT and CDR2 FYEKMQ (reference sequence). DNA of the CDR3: TGTGCCAGCAGGACCACGGGGGTTCACTACGAGCAGTACTTC. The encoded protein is CASRTTGVHYEQYF.